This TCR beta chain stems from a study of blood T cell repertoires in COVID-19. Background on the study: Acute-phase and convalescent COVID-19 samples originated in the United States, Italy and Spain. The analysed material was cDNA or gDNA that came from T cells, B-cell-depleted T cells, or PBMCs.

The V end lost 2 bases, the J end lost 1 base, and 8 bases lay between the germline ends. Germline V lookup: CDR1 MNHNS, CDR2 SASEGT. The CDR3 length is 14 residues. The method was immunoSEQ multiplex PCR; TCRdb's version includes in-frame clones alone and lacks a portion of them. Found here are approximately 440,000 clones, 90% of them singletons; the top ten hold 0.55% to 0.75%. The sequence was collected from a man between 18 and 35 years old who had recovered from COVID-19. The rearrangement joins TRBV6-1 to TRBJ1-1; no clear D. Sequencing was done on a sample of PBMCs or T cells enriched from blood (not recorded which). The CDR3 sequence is CASSEFRENTEAFF. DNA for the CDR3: TGTGCCAGCAGTGAATTTCGGGAGAACACTGAAGCTTTCTTT.